What follows are 6 T cell receptor beta chains derived from one specimen sequenced in a study of CD8 T cells in ankylosing spondylitis. MiXCR, run by TCRdb on the 5' RACE reads, gives a single entry per CDR3 protein. The sample has 50,000 to 60,000 distinct CDR3 sequences; roughly 7.3% are singletons. Sequencing input: blood, either unsorted or a sorted T cell fraction (not recorded which). These receptors all stem from a female donor with ankylosing spondylitis or in good health (not recorded which).

This clonotype was picked up many times. This rearrangement joins TRBV2 to TRBJ1-2, with 11 bases aligning to TRBD1. The germline gives CDR1 SNHLY, CDR2 FYNNEI. With 6 bases clipped from V and 6 bases from J, the junction kept 3 bases outside the gene matches. The CDR3 contains 13 residues. In nucleotides, the CDR3 is TGTGCCAGCAGCGGGACAGGGGGGAATGGCTACACCTTC. It is translated as CASSGTGGNGYTF.

This clonotype came up a few times. This chain uses TRBV5-1 with TRBJ2-3; D gene uncertain. Germline values: CDR1 SGHRS, CDR2 YFSETQ. This CDR3 has 15 residues. V shed 0 bases and J shed 0 bases, with 8 bases lying between them. CDR3 in amino acids: CASSLVTDSTDTQYF. CDR3 bases: TGCGCCAGCAGCTTGGTGACGGACAGCACAGATACGCAGTATTTT.

This clonotype was detected many times. The chain has TRBV20-1 and TRBJ2-4; 8 bases are a match to TRBD2. V was pared by 0 bases and J by 5 bases, with 12 bases of the junction left unmatched. The CDR3 covers 17 residues. Germline V gives CDR1 DFQATT, CDR2 SNEGSKA (reference sequence). CDR3 sequence reads: CSARDPNGGARENIQYF. The DNA for the CDR3 is TGCAGTGCTAGAGATCCGAACGGGGGGGCCAGAGAAAACATTCAGTACTTC.

This clonotype was counted at least ten times. The genes are TRBV3-1 and TRBJ1-5; 12 bases are a match to TRBD1. After removal of 2 bases from V and 6 bases from J, the junction contained 5 bases not matched to a gene. CDR1 and CDR2 (germline): LGHDT, YNNKEL (reference sequence). The CDR3 is made up of 16 amino acids. In DNA form, the CDR3 reads TGTGCCAGCAGCCAATCGGGACAGGGGGCGGCTCAGCCCCAGCATTTT. Translated: CASSQSGQGAAQPQHF.

This clonotype was detected ten times or more. The V gene is TRBV6-5, the J gene TRBJ2-3; 10 nucleotides agree with TRBD2. CDR3 length equals 16 residues. CDR1 and CDR2 from the germline V gene are MNHEY and SVGAGI. Losses at the gene ends were 0 bases for V and 7 bases for J; bases not matched to a gene: 7. The CDR3 spells CASSYSIAGGSNTQYF. The CDR3 coding sequence is TGTGCCAGCAGTTACTCCATAGCGGGGGGCTCCAATACGCAGTATTTT.

The table lists this clonotype with many counts. The chain combines TRBV5-5 with TRBJ2-1, with TRBD1 matching 10 bases. The V segment lost 2 bases and the J segment 2 bases; nucleotides outside the gene matches: 4. Germline CDR1 SGHKS, CDR2 YYEKEE (reference sequence). This CDR3 is 16 amino acids long. CDR3 in amino acids: CASSFGDRGTYNEQFF. The DNA for the CDR3 is TGTGCCAGCAGCTTCGGGGACAGGGGAACCTACAATGAGCAGTTCTTC.